The source of this T cell receptor (beta chain) is a study of human T cells and chemical hapten exposure (dated by TCRdb to the early 2020s). Context from the whole study: Libraries were pooled for sequencing, and per-sample TCR yields varied mainly because of small differences in library volumes within the pool. Each blood RNA sample was used to sequence both TCR alpha and TCR beta chains. This study followed changes in the peripheral blood TCR repertoire in vivo during primary and secondary sensitization of alopecia patients to the hapten diphenylcyclopropenone (DPC).

To prepare the library, RACE was applied. Sequenced on a NextSeq 500. During library preparation, unique molecular identifiers were attached to individual cDNA molecules so that TCRs could be counted in a quantitative, reproducible way. In the paper's pipeline: Samples had a median of approximately 96,000 TCRs, with a range from roughly 23,224 to 700,000. V, J and CDR3 annotation of the TCR reads was carried out using the Decombinator software suite. For the PS versus PT1 abundance plots, all samples were subsampled to the same number of TCRs (28,000). TCRs were defined as expanded if absent before sensitization and observed at least eight times at the 2-week time point. TCRdb itself trimmed the public reads at Q25 with fastp, ran MiXCR and retained productive beta chains. Rows with one shared CDR3 protein collapse into an entry with the most common genes and DNA. It is TCRdb's table, rather than the study itself, that gives the V and J calls and clone size. This sample holds fewer than 40,000 distinct CDR3 sequences; less than 6% were observed only once. Clones ranked in the top ten supply roughly 13% of the sample.

Study-level results and caveats: DPC sensitization did not change how many TCRs were above 1 in 1000 frequency, and no evidence was found of alterations in global repertoire structure. Repeated subsampling changed both the strength of the expansion versus patch-test correlation and the threshold at which that correlation became significant.

Only a few counts were recorded for this clonotype. The antigen this receptor binds is unknown. Per-base quality was not reported, and no clone a single base away is much larger than it. Reading the label with the study, this specimen's time point is: healthy volunteer bleed at 6 weeks. Total RNA was extracted from unfractionated whole blood collected in Tempus Blood RNA tubes. Four or five healthy volunteers acted as controls for TCR sequencing and had blood drawn at day 0, 2 weeks and 6 weeks. CDR1 is given as MNHEY and CDR2 as SMNVEV, both from the germline V gene (reference sequence). V is reduced by 3 bases and J by 7 bases, leaving a spacing of 14 bases between them. Counted from cysteine to phenylalanine, this CDR3 has 14 amino acids. The CDR3 DNA has 42 bases and is translated from base 1.

This sequence originates from a human donor in good health. Some clones in this sample may be carry-over from other donors' samples. Sequencing was performed on whole blood. In this chain, TRBV27 is recombined with TRBJ2-3, with the D gene too uncertain to name. The CDR3: CASSFGAWGYTQYF. The nucleotide sequence is TGTGCCAGCAGTTTTGGAGCTTGGGGATATACGCAGTATTTT.